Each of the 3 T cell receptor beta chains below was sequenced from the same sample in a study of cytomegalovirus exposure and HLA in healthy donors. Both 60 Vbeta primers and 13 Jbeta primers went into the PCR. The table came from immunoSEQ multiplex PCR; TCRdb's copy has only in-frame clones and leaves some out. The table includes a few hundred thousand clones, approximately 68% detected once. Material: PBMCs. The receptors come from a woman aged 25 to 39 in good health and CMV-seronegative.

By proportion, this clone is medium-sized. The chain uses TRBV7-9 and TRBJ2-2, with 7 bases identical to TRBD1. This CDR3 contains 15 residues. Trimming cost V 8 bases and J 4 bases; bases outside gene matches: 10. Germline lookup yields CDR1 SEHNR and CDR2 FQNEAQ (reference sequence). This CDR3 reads CASETRQGRTGELFF. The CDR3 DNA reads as TGTGCCAGCGAAACACGACAGGGCCGCACCGGGGAGCTGTTTTTT.

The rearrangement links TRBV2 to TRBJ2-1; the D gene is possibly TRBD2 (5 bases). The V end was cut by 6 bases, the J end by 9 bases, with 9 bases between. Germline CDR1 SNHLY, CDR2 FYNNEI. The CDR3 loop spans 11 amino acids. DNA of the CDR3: TGTGCCAGCAGGGAGGTTACTGAGCAGTTCTTC. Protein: CASREVTEQFF.

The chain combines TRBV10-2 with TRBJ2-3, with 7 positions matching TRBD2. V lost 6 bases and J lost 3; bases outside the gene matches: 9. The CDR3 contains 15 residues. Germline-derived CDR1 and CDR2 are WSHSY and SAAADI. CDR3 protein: CASSLGGSGTDTQYF. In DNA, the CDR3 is TGCGCCAGCAGCCTCGGCGGGAGCGGAACAGATACGCAGTATTTT.